This is a list of T cell receptor beta chains from one sample in a study of CD8+ T cells in alopecia areata. Assay: immunoSEQ multiplex PCR; the TCRdb copy retains only in-frame clones and omits some. The table has fewer than 250,000 clones, roughly 60% seen once. The material was CD4+ T cells sorted from blood, obtained at week 24, from a patient treated with tofacitinib. The receptors were gathered from a human donor with alopecia areata. Both conserved end residues are part of each CDR3. A D gene is named only where the DNA matches it firmly. Expanded clones get a size class; other rows say once, few or many, or leave the size out.

14	.	TRBV27	.	TRBJ2-2	CASSSFDGPGELFF	TGTGCCAGCAGTTCATTCGATGGACCCGGGGAGCTGTTTTTT
15	few	TRBV7-3	TRBD2	TRBJ2-5	CASSSGLAGQETQYF	TGTGCCAGCAGCTCGGGACTAGCGGGTCAAGAGACCCAGTACTTC
13	once	TRBV6-5	.	TRBJ2-7	CASRRQGSYEQYF	TGTGCCAGCAGAAGGCAGGGGTCTTACGAGCAGTACTTC
14	.	TRBV5-1	.	TRBJ2-7	CASSLDGAPNEQYF	TGCGCCAGCAGCTTGGATGGGGCCCCAAACGAGCAGTACTTC
15	.	TRBV4-3	.	TRBJ2-3	CASSLGLGSTDTQYF	TGCGCCAGCAGCCTAGGTCTAGGAAGCACAGATACGCAGTATTTT
12	few	TRBV5-1	.	TRBJ2-3	CASSLREDTQYF	TGCGCCAGCAGCCTTCGTGAAGATACGCAGTATTTT
16	few	TRBV9	.	TRBJ2-2	CASSPFVPGSAGELFF	TGTGCCAGCTCGCCGTTCGTCCCAGGGTCTGCCGGGGAGCTGTTTTTT
13	.	TRBV14	.	TRBJ2-5	CASSQDEVQTQYF	TGTGCCAGCAGCCAAGATGAGGTGCAGACCCAGTACTTC
15	.	TRBV10-2	TRBD1	TRBJ2-5	CASRDFGQGTGTQYF	TGCGCCAGCAGAGACTTCGGACAGGGTACTGGGACCCAGTACTTC
15	.	TRBV7-8	.	TRBJ2-3	CASSPLRGRTDTQYF	TGTGCCAGCAGCCCACTTCGGGGGCGCACAGATACGCAGTATTTT
15	.	TRBV11-2	.	TRBJ1-1	CASSSIGGSNTEAFF	TGTGCCAGCAGCTCTATTGGGGGCTCGAACACTGAAGCTTTCTTT
14	few	TRBV5-1	TRBD1	TRBJ2-7	CASSLMDRGGILYF	TGCGCCAGCAGCTTAATGGACAGGGGCGGCATTCTGTACTTC
14	.	TRBV30	TRBD1	TRBJ1-2	CAWSVRQGADGYTF	TGTGCCTGGAGTGTACGGCAGGGGGCTGATGGCTACACCTTC
15	.	TRBV15	.	TRBJ1-6	CATSSQGSYNSPLHF	TGTGCCACCAGCAGCCAGGGGAGTTACAATTCACCCCTCCACTTT
15	few	TRBV5-1	TRBD2	TRBJ2-3	CASKTSGGPTDTQYF	TGCGCCAGCAAAACTAGCGGGGGGCCCACAGATACGCAGTATTTT
12	.	TRBV6-6	.	TRBJ1-5	CASSDRDQPQHF	TGTGCCAGCAGTGACAGAGATCAGCCCCAGCATTTT
14	.	TRBV7-9	TRBD2	TRBJ2-1	CASRPLAGGNEQFF	TGTGCCAGCAGACCACTAGCGGGGGGGAATGAGCAGTTCTTC
13	.	TRBV14	.	TRBJ2-7	CASSPHPGSGQYF	TGTGCCAGCAGCCCACATCCAGGGTCGGGGCAGTACTTC
14	.	TRBV5-1	TRBD2	TRBJ2-7	CASSLGTSGYEQYF	TGCGCCAGCAGCCTCGGGACTAGCGGCTACGAGCAGTACTTC
15	many	TRBV19	.	TRBJ2-3	CASSIDPVRRDTQYF	TGTGCCAGTAGTATAGATCCCGTTAGAAGAGATACGCAGTATTTT
13	.	TRBV5-1	.	TRBJ2-7	CASSREGSYEQYF	TGCGCCAGCAGCCGGGAAGGTTCCTACGAGCAGTACTTC
13	.	TRBV29-1	TRBD1	TRBJ1-2	CSVGDSPQWGYTF	TGCAGCGTTGGGGACAGCCCCCAGTGGGGCTACACCTTC
13	.	TRBV2	TRBD1	TRBJ2-2	CAGGTGDTGELFF	TGTGCCGGGGGGACAGGGGACACCGGGGAGCTGTTTTTT
13	.	TRBV30	.	TRBJ1-5	CAWSPGGNQPQHF	TGTGCCTGGAGCCCGGGCGGCAATCAGCCCCAGCATTTT
12	.	TRBV30	.	TRBJ2-5	CAWSVSGETQYF	TGTGCCTGGAGTGTATCGGGGGAGACCCAGTACTTC
12	.	TRBV14	.	TRBJ1-1	CASSRLGNEAFF	TGTGCCAGCAGCCGACTCGGGAATGAAGCTTTCTTT
13	.	TRBV29-1	.	TRBJ2-2	CSVTSKGTGELFF	TGCAGCGTTACGTCCAAGGGGACCGGGGAGCTGTTTTTT
17	few	TRBV4-3	TRBD1	TRBJ2-7	CASSQQSWGTGVYEQYF	TGCGCCAGCAGCCAACAGAGTTGGGGGACAGGGGTATACGAGCAGTACTTC
14	.	TRBV4-1	.	TRBJ2-7	CASSQDIGPYEQYF	TGCGCCAGCAGCCAAGATATAGGTCCCTACGAGCAGTACTTC
17	.	TRBV4-3	TRBD1	TRBJ1-2	CASSQDRAGGGNYGYTF	TGCGCCAGCAGCCAAGATAGGGCAGGGGGCGGAAACTATGGCTACACCTTC
17	once	TRBV7-2	.	TRBJ2-2	CASSLNPFSGNTGELFF	TGTGCCAGCAGCTTAAACCCGTTTAGCGGGAACACCGGGGAGCTGTTTTTT
13	.	TRBV14	.	TRBJ1-2	CASSQQGIGGYTF	TGTGCCAGCAGCCAACAGGGAATTGGTGGCTACACCTTC
15	.	TRBV5-1	.	TRBJ2-1	CASSPWWGPNNEQFF	TGCGCCAGCAGCCCGTGGTGGGGACCGAACAATGAGCAGTTCTTC
12	many	TRBV7-2	TRBD2	TRBJ2-7	CASSSQRGEQYF	TGTGCCAGCAGCTCCCAGCGGGGGGAGCAGTACTTC
16	few	TRBV5-1	.	TRBJ2-6	CASSAGVGSGANVLTF	TGCGCCAGCAGCGCCGGGGTTGGCTCTGGGGCCAACGTCCTGACTTTC
15	.	TRBV6-5	.	TRBJ2-2	CASSLAAQNTGELFF	TGTGCCAGCAGCCTAGCAGCCCAGAACACCGGGGAGCTGTTTTTT
16	.	TRBV1	.	TRBJ1-5	CTSSQELGHSNQPQHF	TGCACCAGCAGCCAAGAGTTGGGTCATAGCAATCAGCCCCAGCATTTT